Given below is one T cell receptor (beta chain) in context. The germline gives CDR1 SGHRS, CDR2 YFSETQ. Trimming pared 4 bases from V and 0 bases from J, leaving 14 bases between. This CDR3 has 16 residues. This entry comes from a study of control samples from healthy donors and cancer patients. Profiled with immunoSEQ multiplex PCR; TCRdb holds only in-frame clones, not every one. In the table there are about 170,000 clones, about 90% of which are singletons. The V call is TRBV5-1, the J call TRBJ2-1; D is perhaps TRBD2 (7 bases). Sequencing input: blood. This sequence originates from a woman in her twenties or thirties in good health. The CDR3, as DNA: TGCGCCAGCAGCCTCGGCCGGGGGGCCTCCTACAATGAGCAGTTCTTC. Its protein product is CASSLGRGASYNEQFF.